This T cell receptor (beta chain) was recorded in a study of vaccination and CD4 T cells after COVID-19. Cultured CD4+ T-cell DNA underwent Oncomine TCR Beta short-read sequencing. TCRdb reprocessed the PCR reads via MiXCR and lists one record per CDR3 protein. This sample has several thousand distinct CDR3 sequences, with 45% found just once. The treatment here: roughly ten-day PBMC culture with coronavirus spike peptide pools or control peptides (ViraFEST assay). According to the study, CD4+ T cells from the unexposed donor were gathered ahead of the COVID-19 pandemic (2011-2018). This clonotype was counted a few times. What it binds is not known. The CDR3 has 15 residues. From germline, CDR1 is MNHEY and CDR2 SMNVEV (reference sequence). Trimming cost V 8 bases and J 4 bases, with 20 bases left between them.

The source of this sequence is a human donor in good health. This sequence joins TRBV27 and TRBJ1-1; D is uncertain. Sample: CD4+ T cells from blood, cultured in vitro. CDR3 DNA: TGTGCCAGCCAACGCCCGACCCCGGCGGGCACTGAAGCTTTCTTT. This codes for CASQRPTPAGTEAFF.